These 20 T cell receptor beta chains were sequenced from one sample in a study of T-cell memory formation after mild COVID-19 (dated by TCRdb to the early 2020s). Receptor amplification or capture employed 5' RACE. The instrument was an Illumina NovaSeq 6000. Clones were called with MiXCR by TCRdb after fastp trimmed the public reads at Q25, and only in-frame beta chains were retained. Records with the same CDR3 protein are collapsed into one entry carrying the most frequent genes and DNA. For this sample the table gives 100,000 to 140,000 distinct CDR3 sequences, of which roughly an eighth were detected only once. The ten largest account for approximately 43% of the sample. Material for sequencing was PBMCs or a T cell subset sorted from them (not recorded which). These receptors were collected from a young man who had mild COVID-19 (a few samples of this study predate the infection). The sample titles of this study are shuffled in the database, so cell type and time point are left out; the donor was told from shared clones.

This clonotype was recorded a few times. V usage is TRBV11-3 and J usage is TRBJ2-5, with 8 bases aligning to TRBD1. The CDR3 sequence is 13 residues long. Germline loops: CDR1 SGHNT, CDR2 YENEEA. V lost 8 bases to trimming and J lost 1 base; unmatched junction nucleotides: 3. The CDR3 sequence: CASSGQGQETQYF. As DNA, the CDR3 is TGTGCCAGCTCCGGACAGGGCCAAGAGACCCAGTACTTC.

The chain couples TRBV6-2 or TRBV6-3 to TRBJ2-7; D is possibly TRBD2 (6 bases). The CDR3 is 14 amino acids. Germline V lookup: CDR1 MNHEY, CDR2 SVGEGT. The V end was cut by 6 bases, the J end by 2 bases, with 14 bases between. The CDR3 nucleotides read TGTGCCAGCAGCCGCGGGACGGCGACCTACGAGCAGTACGTC. Protein product: CASSRGTATYEQYV.

The chain joins TRBV2 to TRBJ2-3; D is ambiguous. Germline V gene lookup returns CDR1 SNHLY and CDR2 FYNNEI. The CDR3 sequence is 15 residues long. V was cut by 4 bases and J by 0 bases, with 11 bases left in between. CDR3 sequence: CASSGDGLSTDTQYF. Written as DNA, the CDR3 is TGTGCCAGCAGTGGAGACGGCCTTAGCACAGATACGCAGTATTTT.

J is TRBJ2-7 and V is TRBV21-1. TRBV21-1 counts as a pseudogene. This CDR3 has 15 amino acids. CDR3 DNA: TGTGCCAGCAGCTCCGATAGGAGTGTGAGGTACGAGCAGTACTTC. It codes for CASSSDRSVRYEQYF.

This clonotype was detected only a few times. The CDR3, as DNA: TGTGCCAGCAGTTACGAGGGAGTGCAGCCCCAGCATTTT. Its protein is CASSYEGVQPQHF. The chain couples TRBV6-2 or TRBV6-3 to TRBJ1-5; no definite D call. Germline loops: CDR1 MNHEY, CDR2 SVGEGT. CDR3 length: 13 amino acids. Trimming pared 2 bases from V and 7 bases from J, leaving 9 bases between.

This clonotype has a handful of counts. The chain combines TRBV27 with TRBJ1-3; TRBD1 might be the D (5 bases). Germline V gene sequence: CDR1 MNHEY, CDR2 SMNVEV (reference sequence). The CDR3 contains 17 residues. V was shortened by 5 bases and J by 3 bases, with 20 bases between the two germline ends. CDR3 sequence (DNA): TGTGCCAGCAGTCCGGTGGGGGAGAGGCGGGATGGAAACACCATATATTTT. It encodes CASSPVGERRDGNTIYF.

A few counts support this clonotype. The rearrangement links TRBV7-8 to TRBJ1-6; 9 bases match TRBD1. This CDR3 spans 15 amino acids. Unmatched junction bases numbered 6, after V lost 5 bases and J lost 7 bases. CDR1 and CDR2 (germline): SGHVS, FQNEAQ. The CDR3 loop reads CASSPRTGENSPLHF. CDR3 DNA sequence: TGTGCCAGCAGCCCCCGGACAGGGGAGAATTCACCCCTCCACTTT.

The chain carries TRBV7-9 and TRBJ2-1; no definite D call. The CDR3 covers 12 residues. Trimming took 8 bases from V and 3 from J, leaving 8 bases between them. From germline, CDR1 is SEHNR and CDR2 FQNEAQ (reference sequence). In DNA form, the CDR3 reads TGTGCCAGCGGGCAAGGCTACAATGAGCAGTTCTTC. Its protein is CASGQGYNEQFF.

The chain is built from TRBV5-1 and TRBJ1-1, with D possibly being TRBD1 (5 bases). Trimming took 9 bases from V and 5 from J, leaving 14 bases between them. The germline V gene encodes CDR1 SGHRS and CDR2 YFSETQ. The CDR3 length is 12 residues. CDR3 region: CATPTDTTEAFF. CDR3 nucleotides: TGCGCCACCCCGACAGATACTACTGAAGCTTTCTTT.

The chain employs TRBV7-9 and TRBJ2-5; 13 nucleotides agree with TRBD2. Trimming removed 5 bases from V and 4 bases from J; junction bases left unmatched: 13. The germline V gene has CDR1 SEHNR and CDR2 FQNEAQ (reference sequence). The CDR3 spans 18 residues. The CDR3 coding sequence is TGTGCCAGCAGCGGACCCGGGACTAGCGGGGCCCGAGGAGAGACCCAGTACTTC. Its protein product is CASSGPGTSGARGETQYF.

This clonotype has a handful of counts. Here the CDR3 DNA reads TGTGCCTGGAGTGACCGGACAACGAAATCCTACGAGCAGTACTTC. Translating gives CAWSDRTTKSYEQYF. The rearrangement joins TRBV30 to TRBJ2-7; D is possibly TRBD1 (5 bases). The CDR3 has 15 amino acids. Germline CDR1 GTSNPN, CDR2 SVGIG (reference sequence). Trimming took off 1 base at V and 1 base at J, with 14 bases between the two ends.

This clonotype was picked up many times. The V gene is TRBV7-9, the J gene TRBJ1-1; 9 nucleotides line up with TRBD1. V shed 2 bases, J shed 10 bases, and the junction held 8 bases outside the gene matches. Looked up from germline, CDR1 is SEHNR and CDR2 is FQNEAQ (reference sequence). CDR3 length equals 14 residues. The CDR3 coding sequence is TGTGCCAGCAGCTTAACACAGGGGGCCTTCGGAGCTTTCTTT. It codes for CASSLTQGAFGAFF. The entire variable domain, with the rest obtained from reference TRBV7-9 and TRBJ1-1, is as follows: DTGVSQNPRHKITKRGQNVTFRCDPISEHNRLYWYRQTLGQGPEFLTYFQNEAQLEKSRLLSDRFSAERPKGSFSTLEIQRTEQGDSAMYLCASSLTQGAFGAFFGQGTRLTVV.

In its sample, this clonotype was seen a few times. The chain joins TRBV5-1 to TRBJ2-3, with 7 bases identical to TRBD2. Germline CDR1 reads SGHRS; CDR2 reads YFSETQ. Trimming at V came to 2 bases and at J to 6 bases, leaving 15 bases not matched to a gene. The CDR3 is 17 residues long. CDR3 in DNA: TGCGCCAGCAGCTTACAATCACCTAGACTAGCCGGGGATACGCAGTATTTT. Its protein is CASSLQSPRLAGDTQYF.

This clonotype was detected a few times. The chain uses TRBV27 and TRBJ1-1; D is unclear. The CDR3 is made up of 11 amino acids. Trimming removed 5 bases from V and 1 base from J, with 2 bases in between. In germline, CDR1 is MNHEY, CDR2 SMNVEV (reference sequence). CDR3: CASSANTEAFF. The CDR3 region has the DNA TGTGCCAGCAGTGCGAACACTGAAGCTTTCTTT.

This clonotype was detected only a few times. The chain is built from TRBV7-9 and TRBJ1-2; D is perhaps TRBD1 (5 bases). V shed 5 bases and J shed 4 bases, with 23 bases lying between them. The CDR3 length is 17 residues. Germline V CDR1 and CDR2: SEHNR, FQNEAQ (reference sequence). The CDR3 nucleotides read TGTGCCAGCAGCCCGGAGGTAGGGGACTTCAACACCTATGGCTACACCTTC. Its protein is CASSPEVGDFNTYGYTF.

The V call is TRBV4-1, the J call TRBJ2-1, with 12 bases fitting TRBD2. The CDR3 is 17 residues long. The V segment lost 0 bases and the J segment 10 bases; nucleotides outside the gene matches: 10. Germline loops: CDR1 MGHRA, CDR2 YSYEKL. CDR3 residues: CASSQEALAGGAAEQFF. The CDR3 nucleotides are TGCGCCAGCAGCCAAGAGGCGCTAGCGGGGGGGGCCGCCGAGCAGTTCTTC.

This rearrangement joins TRBV5-4 to TRBJ2-5; D remains ambiguous. The CDR3 is 14 amino acids. Trimming removed 3 bases at V and 2 bases at J, with 11 bases between. Germline CDR1 SGHNT, CDR2 YYREEE (reference sequence). In DNA, the CDR3 is TGTGCCAGCAGCTACACCGGAGAGCAAGAGACCCAGTACTTC. Translation gives CASSYTGEQETQYF.

This clonotype turned up a few times. The rearrangement joins TRBV4-3 to TRBJ2-2; 9 nucleotides align to TRBD2. The CDR3 is 17 residues long. J lost 0 bases, V lost 0 bases, and 2 bases had no gene match. Germline lookup yields CDR1 LGHNA and CDR2 YSLEER. The CDR3 sequence: CASSQEVAGANTGELFF. In nucleotides, the CDR3 is TGCGCCAGCAGCCAAGAGGTAGCGGGGGCGAACACCGGGGAGCTGTTTTTT.

The chain uses TRBV4-3 and TRBJ2-1; D gene ambiguous. This CDR3 has 13 amino acids. Trimming left V 0 bases short and J 4 bases short, with 4 bases between. CDR1 is LGHNA and CDR2 is YSLEER in the germline V gene. Here the CDR3 DNA reads TGCGCCAGCAGCCAAGAAAGGTACAATGAGCAGTTCTTC. It is translated as CASSQERYNEQFF.

This clonotype is medium-sized (0.01 to 0.1%) by share. The chain employs TRBV4-3 and TRBJ2-1; D possibly uses TRBD1 or TRBD2 (5 bases each). Germline V gene lookup returns CDR1 LGHNA and CDR2 YSLEER. The V end lost 5 bases, the J end lost 2 bases, and 13 bases lay between the germline ends. The CDR3 runs to 15 residues. Here the CDR3 reads CASSVRVGAYNEQFF. The CDR3 coding sequence is TGCGCCAGCAGCGTCAGGGTGGGGGCCTACAATGAGCAGTTCTTC.